Shown below are 16 T cell receptor beta chains from a single sample sequenced in a study of blood T cell repertoires in COVID-19. The assay was immunoSEQ multiplex PCR, and TCRdb's table has in-frame clones only and misses some. The data hold around 150,000 clones, with about 80% observed a single time. Material for sequencing was peripheral blood. The receptors were sampled from a man aged 70 or older with acute or convalescent COVID-19.

This chain links TRBV2 with TRBJ1-1; D might be TRBD1 (5 bases). Trimming pared 3 bases from V and 7 bases from J, leaving 12 bases between. Looked up from germline, CDR1 is SNHLY and CDR2 is FYNNEI. The CDR3 has 13 residues. Written as DNA, the CDR3 is TGTGCCAGCAGTGACCTGACAGTTCGTGAAGCTTTCTTT. Amino acids: CASSDLTVREAFF.

The chain has TRBV7-3 and TRBJ2-6; no clear D. Trimming cost V 5 bases and J 1 base, with 6 bases left between them. CDR1 SGHTA and CDR2 FQGTGA come from the germline V gene. CDR3 length: 14 amino acids. Here the CDR3 DNA reads TGTGCCAGCAGCCCGACATCTGGGGCCAACGTCCTGACTTTC. Amino acid sequence: CASSPTSGANVLTF.

This chain connects TRBV19 to TRBJ2-7, with a weak D call TRBD1 (5 bases). V dropped 3 bases and J dropped 6 bases, with 18 bases sitting between them. The CDR3 length is 15 residues. Germline-derived CDR1 and CDR2 are LNHDA and SQIVND (reference sequence). The DNA of the CDR3 is TGTGCCAGTAGTATGAGTGGGGCATCCCCCGGCGAGCAGTACTTC. Encoded protein: CASSMSGASPGEQYF.

This clone came up once. The chain links TRBV28 to TRBJ2-7, with TRBD2 as a possible D gene (5 bases). Trimming removed 6 bases at V and 7 bases at J, with 16 bases between. CDR1 is MDHEN, CDR2 SYDVKM, per germline. This CDR3 comprises 13 residues. As DNA, the CDR3 is TGTGCCAGCAGCCCCCAGACGGGGTGGGAGCAGTACTTC. Its protein product is CASSPQTGWEQYF. The full variable domain, completed using reference TRBV28 and TRBJ2-7, is DVKVTQSSRYLVKRTGEKVFLECVQDMDHENMFWYRQDPGLGLRLIYFSYDVKMKEKGDIPEGYSVSREKKERFSLILESASTNQTSMYLCASSPQTGWEQYFGPGTRLTVT.

This clone was found once. The rearrangement uses TRBV28 and TRBJ1-5, with 8 bases identical to TRBD1. Trimming took 7 bases from V and 4 from J; bases not matched to a gene: 6. Germline CDR1 is MDHEN and CDR2 is SYDVKM. CDR3 length: 14 residues. The CDR3 region is CASTGGQDNQPQHF. The CDR3 region has the DNA TGTGCCAGCACCGGGGGACAGGATAATCAGCCCCAGCATTTT.

This chain joins TRBV11-2 and TRBJ2-7; 8 bases match TRBD1. Germline-derived CDR1 and CDR2 are SGHAT and FQNNGV. The ends lost 5 bases at V and 3 bases at J; junction bases unmatched: 3. The CDR3 has 13 amino acids. CDR3 nucleotide sequence: TGTGCCAGCAGCGCAACAGGGGGCTACGAGCAGTACTTC. Its protein is CASSATGGYEQYF.

Ten or more counts support this clone. The V gene is TRBV28, the J gene TRBJ1-2; D gene uncertain. The CDR3 extends over 13 amino acids. V was shortened by 3 bases and J by 6 bases, with 11 bases between the two germline ends. Germline V gene sequence: CDR1 MDHEN, CDR2 SYDVKM. Here the CDR3 reads CASSFSAGNGYTF. Here the CDR3 DNA reads TGTGCCAGCAGTTTCTCGGCCGGGAATGGCTACACCTTC.

The J gene is TRBJ1-2, the V gene TRBV19, with 7 bases matching TRBD1. Looked up from germline, CDR1 is LNHDA and CDR2 is SQIVND (reference sequence). The J segment lost 4 bases and the V segment lost 6 bases, leaving 8 bases of the junction unmatched. The CDR3 spans 14 residues. The DNA of the CDR3 is TGTGCCAGTAGGCTAACAGGGGACTTCTATGGCTACACCTTC. Amino acids: CASRLTGDFYGYTF. The complete variable domain, with remaining parts taken from reference TRBV19 and TRBJ1-2, reads DGGITQSPKYLFRKEGQNVTLSCEQNLNHDAMYWYRQDPGQGLRLIYYSQIVNDFQKGDIAEGYSVSREKKESFPLTVTSAQKNPTAFYLCASRLTGDFYGYTFGSGTRLTVV.

As DNA, the CDR3 is TGTGCCAGCAGCTCACTCAGGGGTGTCGCCTACAATGAGCAGTTCTTC. As protein: CASSSLRGVAYNEQFF. The chain uses TRBV11-2 and TRBJ2-1; a possible D gene is TRBD1 (6 bases). The CDR3 sequence is 16 residues long. Germline CDR1 and CDR2: SGHAT and FQNNGV. V was trimmed by 4 bases and J by 2 bases, leaving 15 bases between them.

This chain joins TRBV5-1 and TRBJ2-1; 8 bases map to TRBD2. The CDR3 runs 13 residues. V gave up 0 bases and J gave up 14 bases; unmatched junction bases: 7. Per germline, CDR1 SGHRS and CDR2 YFSETQ. This chain's CDR3 is CASSLGREGPEFF. The CDR3, as DNA: TGCGCCAGCAGCTTGGGTCGGGAGGGCCCCGAGTTCTTC.

In DNA, the CDR3 is TGTGCCATCAGTGGAGGAGGCAGCACAGATACGCAGTATTTT. Translated: CAISGGGSTDTQYF. The V and J genes are TRBV10-3 and TRBJ2-3; TRBD2 is a possible D gene (5 bases). Germline CDR1 ENHRY, CDR2 SYGVKD. The CDR3 extends over 14 amino acids. Trimming removed 4 bases from V and 0 bases from J, with 8 bases in between.

For this clone: The junction does not match germline at one end; this may be a read error. This sequence joins TRBV3-1 (or the pseudogene TRBV3-2) and TRBJ2-7; D remains unclear. Germline-derived CDR1 and CDR2 are LGHDT and YNNKEL (reference sequence). This CDR3 spans 12 amino acids. CDR3 region: CASSQTPARLDF. For the CDR3, the DNA is TGTGCCAGCAGCCAAACCCCCGCGAGGTTGGACTTC.

The chain joins TRBV30 to TRBJ1-1; a possible D gene is TRBD1 (6 bases). This CDR3 is built from 15 residues. Germline V gene data show CDR1 as GTSNPN and CDR2 as SVGIG (reference sequence). The V end was cut by 4 bases, the J end by 4 bases, with 19 bases between. The chain's CDR3 is CAWTAQGRVGTEAFF. The DNA for the CDR3 is TGTGCCTGGACCGCACAGGGACGGGTCGGCACTGAAGCTTTCTTT. Complete variable domain (other parts from reference TRBV30 and TRBJ1-1): SQTIHQWPATLVQPVGSPLSLECTVEGTSNPNLYWYRQAAGRGLQLLFYSVGIGQISSEVPQNLSASRPQDRQFILSSKKLLLSDSGFYLCAWTAQGRVGTEAFFGQGTRLTVV.

This clone has a handful of counts. The V call is TRBV2, the J call TRBJ2-6; TRBD1 agrees at 7 bases. Germline-derived CDR1 and CDR2 are SNHLY and FYNNEI. With 7 bases clipped from V and 1 base from J, the junction kept 4 bases outside the gene matches. This CDR3 is built from 15 residues. As DNA, the CDR3 is TGTGCCAGCACCGAACAGGGGTCTGGGGCCAACGTCCTGACTTTC. Its translation is CASTEQGSGANVLTF.

The gene calls are TRBV6-1 and TRBJ2-1, with a weak D call TRBD2 (5 bases). This CDR3 is 15 amino acids long. Germline V lookup: CDR1 MNHNS, CDR2 SASEGT. V was trimmed by 0 bases and J by 8 bases, leaving 14 bases between them. CDR3 loop: CASSEARGRGDEQFF. Written as DNA, the CDR3 is TGTGCCAGCAGTGAAGCGAGAGGACGGGGAGATGAGCAGTTCTTC.

The rearrangement uses TRBV19 and TRBJ2-3; 10 bases align to TRBD2. The germline V gene has CDR1 LNHDA and CDR2 SQIVND (reference sequence). V gave up 4 bases and J gave up 5 bases; unmatched junction bases: 9. The CDR3 is 16 residues long. CDR3 nucleotides: TGTGCCAGTAGTACGCAAGCGGGGGGGCCAGTAGATACGCAGTATTTT. This sequence encodes CASSTQAGGPVDTQYF.